This TCR beta chain was captured by sequencing in a study of neoadjuvant nivolumab and ipilimumab in lung cancer. Study-wide background: Patients got nivolumab 3 mg/kg on days 1, 15 and 29; combination added ipilimumab 1 mg/kg day 1. General study findings and limits: Only two of four nivolumab-treated tumors gained richness and clonality by surgery. Resected tumors had greater TCR richness and clonality than uninvolved lung.

On this clone: No antigen is known for it.

Profiling relied on immunoSEQ multiplex PCR, and the TCRdb table lists in-frame clones only, not all of them. This sample has tens of thousands of clones; about 92% occur once, and the top ten carry about 2.1%. Germline CDR1 and CDR2: SGHAT and FQNNGV. The ends were cut back, 7 bases at V and 7 bases at J, with 13 bases in the middle. CDR3 length: 13 amino acids. The chain couples TRBV11-2 to TRBJ2-2; TRBD2 is a possible D gene (5 bases). The sequencing here drew on peripheral blood, taken after neoadjuvant nivolumab, alone or with ipilimumab, at or shortly before surgery. The clonotype was recovered from an adult with non-small cell lung cancer. CDR3 DNA: TGTGCCAGCACCAATAATCGGGGCGGGGAGCTGTTTTTT. It translates to CASTNNRGGELFF.